The 26 T cell receptor beta chains listed next were all sequenced from one sample in a study of cytomegalovirus exposure and HLA in healthy donors. Use of 60 Vbeta and 13 Jbeta primers characterized the PCR. TCRdb's table, derived via immunoSEQ multiplex PCR, lists solely in-frame clones and lacks some. The top ten clones hold around 10% of a sample with approximately 150,000 clones, roughly four fifths of them seen once. Sequenced input: PBMCs. These receptors were collected from a man aged 50 to 59 in good health and CMV-seropositive.

This rearrangement joins TRBV19 to TRBJ1-4; D is unresolved. Trimming left V 3 bases short and J 12 bases short, with 20 bases between. Germline V lookup: CDR1 LNHDA, CDR2 SQIVND (reference sequence). This CDR3 spans 15 amino acids. Here the CDR3 DNA reads TGTGCCAGTAGTATTAAAACCTTCGGAGGTTTCGAACTGTTTTTT. Its translation: CASSIKTFGGFELFF.

The chain is built from TRBV15 and TRBJ2-7; 7 bases line up with TRBD1. This CDR3 region has 15 residues. Per the germline V gene, CDR1 is LNHNV and CDR2 is YYDKDF (reference sequence). Unmatched junction bases numbered 4, after V lost 1 base and J lost 1 base. In DNA, the CDR3 is TGTGCCACCAGCAGAGCAAGGACAGGTTCCTACGAGCAGTACTTC. This encodes CATSRARTGSYEQYF.

The chain combines TRBV5-5 with TRBJ2-7; no firm D call. Per the germline V gene, CDR1 is SGHKS and CDR2 is YYEKEE (reference sequence). V lost 1 base to trimming and J lost 6 bases, with 5 bases between them. The CDR3 spans 11 residues. CDR3 in amino acids: CASSLRLEQYF. The CDR3, as DNA: TGTGCCAGCAGCTTGAGACTCGAGCAGTACTTC.

The chain links TRBV28 to TRBJ2-1; 7 bases are shared with TRBD2. The CDR3 loop spans 13 amino acids. CDR1 is MDHEN and CDR2 is SYDVKM in the germline V gene. V trimming: 7 bases; J trimming: 9 bases; junction bases outside the gene matches: 9. CDR3 region: CASTGREDGEQFF. In nucleotides, the CDR3 is TGTGCCAGCACGGGGAGGGAGGACGGTGAGCAGTTCTTC. Full variable domain (rest looked up from reference TRBV28 and TRBJ2-1): DVKVTQSSRYLVKRTGEKVFLECVQDMDHENMFWYRQDPGLGLRLIYFSYDVKMKEKGDIPEGYSVSREKKERFSLILESASTNQTSMYLCASTGREDGEQFFGPGTRLTVL.

The genes are TRBV5-5 and TRBJ2-2; 7 bases fit TRBD1. Trimming at V came to 3 bases and at J to 6 bases, leaving 8 bases not matched to a gene. The CDR3 contains 15 residues. The V gene's germline CDR1 is SGHKS and CDR2 YYEKEE (reference sequence). The CDR3 coding sequence is TGTGCCAGCAGCTCGACAGGGTCATTCTCCGGGGAGCTGTTTTTT. Translating it yields CASSSTGSFSGELFF.

The rearrangement links TRBV5-4 to TRBJ2-3; D is undetermined. Germline V gene data show CDR1 as SGHNT and CDR2 as YYREEE (reference sequence). The CDR3 totals 14 residues. Trimming cost V 2 bases and J 2 bases, with 9 bases left between them. CDR3 bases: TGTGCCAGCAGCTTCAGACTGTCCACAGATACGCAGTATTTT. It codes for CASSFRLSTDTQYF.

J is TRBJ2-2 and V is TRBV9; 14 nucleotides align to TRBD2. Germline V lookup: CDR1 SGDLS, CDR2 YYNGEE. CDR3 length: 16 amino acids. Unmatched junction bases numbered 6, after V lost 4 bases and J lost 7 bases. The CDR3 DNA is TGTGCCAGCAGCTCCGGGACTAGCGGGAGAATCGGGGAGCTGTTTTTT. Translating it yields CASSSGTSGRIGELFF.

This clone was observed a single time. V gene TRBV5-4 combines with J gene TRBJ2-2, with D tentatively TRBD2 (6 bases). The CDR3 is 14 residues long. The ends were cut back, 0 bases at V and 9 bases at J, with 12 bases in the middle. The V gene's germline CDR1 is SGHNT and CDR2 YYREEE (reference sequence). The CDR3 nucleotides read TGTGCCAGCAGCTTGGCGGGGGACTCGCGGGAGCTGTTTTTT. It is translated as CASSLAGDSRELFF.

This clone was detected a few times. V usage is TRBV28 and J usage is TRBJ2-1; 7 bases are shared with TRBD1. Germline CDR1 reads MDHEN; CDR2 reads SYDVKM. The CDR3 covers 13 residues. V trimming: 6 bases; J trimming: 7 bases; junction bases outside the gene matches: 6. CDR3 in DNA: TGTGCCAGCAGAAAGACAGGGTTTAATGAGCAGTTCTTC. Its translation is CASRKTGFNEQFF. The full variable domain, in which reference TRBV28 and TRBJ2-1 provide the parts outside the CDR3, is DVKVTQSSRYLVKRTGEKVFLECVQDMDHENMFWYRQDPGLGLRLIYFSYDVKMKEKGDIPEGYSVSREKKERFSLILESASTNQTSMYLCASRKTGFNEQFFGPGTRLTVL.

V usage is TRBV7-9 and J usage is TRBJ1-3; possible D gene TRBD1, 6 bases. V lost 1 base to trimming and J lost 4 bases, with 8 bases between them. The CDR3 extends over 14 amino acids. Germline CDR1 reads SEHNR; CDR2 reads FQNEAQ (reference sequence). CDR3 DNA: TGTGCCAGCAGCTTAGGGACAGACGGAAACACCATATATTTT. Its protein product is CASSLGTDGNTIYF.

J is TRBJ2-7 and V is TRBV5-1, with a possible D match to TRBD2 (5 bases). CDR1 is SGHRS and CDR2 is YFSETQ in the germline V gene. The CDR3 contains 14 residues. With 3 bases removed from V and 2 bases from J, the gap between germline ends came to 12 bases. The CDR3 region is CASSSGSQTYEQYF. CDR3 nucleotide sequence: TGCGCCAGCAGCTCGGGGTCACAAACCTACGAGCAGTACTTC.

This clone was observed a handful of times. The DNA for the CDR3 is TGTGCCTGGAGTACCGGGACTGAAGCTTTCTTT. It translates to CAWSTGTEAFF. The chain uses TRBV30 and TRBJ1-1; the D is unclear. Per germline, CDR1 GTSNPN and CDR2 SVGIG (reference sequence). The V and J ends lost 2 bases and 5 bases respectively, with 6 bases between them. This CDR3 spans 11 amino acids. The whole variable domain, remainder taken from reference TRBV30 and TRBJ1-1, is SQTIHQWPATLVQPVGSPLSLECTVEGTSNPNLYWYRQAAGRGLQLLFYSVGIGQISSEVPQNLSASRPQDRQFILSSKKLLLSDSGFYLCAWSTGTEAFFGQGTRLTVV.

The chain uses TRBV11-3 and TRBJ1-6, with D unclear. The length of the CDR3 is 13 residues. Looked up from germline, CDR1 is SGHNT and CDR2 is YENEEA. V was cut by 0 bases and J by 7 bases, with 4 bases left in between. The CDR3 protein is CASSLDPNSPLHF. DNA of the CDR3: TGTGCCAGCAGCTTAGACCCGAATTCACCCCTCCACTTT.

This clone was seen a single time. The chain couples TRBV28 to TRBJ2-2, with D possibly being TRBD2 (5 bases). Germline lookup yields CDR1 MDHEN and CDR2 SYDVKM. The CDR3 loop spans 12 amino acids. V shed 3 bases and J shed 16 bases, with 15 bases lying between them. The CDR3 here is CASSLRGRPGFF. Here the CDR3 DNA reads TGTGCCAGCAGTTTGAGAGGGCGTCCAGGGTTTTTT.

CDR3 nucleotides: TGTGCCAGCAGTTTAACCACAGGGAGAAGAAATCAGCCCCAGCATTTT. Translated, it gives CASSLTTGRRNQPQHF. The rearrangement joins TRBV28 to TRBJ1-5; the D gene is possibly TRBD1 (6 bases). CDR1 MDHEN and CDR2 SYDVKM come from the germline V gene. The CDR3 runs 16 residues. The germline V and J ends were trimmed by 2 bases and 4 bases, with 15 bases remaining between them. The variable domain in full, completed from reference TRBV28 and TRBJ1-5, reads DVKVTQSSRYLVKRTGEKVFLECVQDMDHENMFWYRQDPGLGLRLIYFSYDVKMKEKGDIPEGYSVSREKKERFSLILESASTNQTSMYLCASSLTTGRRNQPQHFGDGTRLSIL.

The rearrangement uses TRBV5-6 and TRBJ1-1; D gene ambiguous. Trimming pared 2 bases from V and 2 bases from J, leaving 4 bases between. This CDR3 region has 12 residues. Germline CDR1 SGHDT, CDR2 YYEEEE. CDR3 sequence (DNA): TGTGCCAGCAGCTTCTTAAACACTGAAGCTTTCTTT. This codes for CASSFLNTEAFF. The entire variable domain, with the rest obtained from reference TRBV5-6 and TRBJ1-1, is as follows: DAGVTQSPTHLIKTRGQQVTLRCSPKSGHDTVSWYQQALGQGPQFIFQYYEEEERQRGNFPDRFSGHQFPNYSSELNVNALLLGDSALYLCASSFLNTEAFFGQGTRLTVV.

This chain connects TRBV6-5 to TRBJ1-6; 7 nucleotides match TRBD1. CDR3 length: 15 residues. The ends lost 4 bases at V and 9 bases at J; junction bases unmatched: 9. CDR1 and CDR2 from the germline V gene are MNHEY and SVGAGI. This chain's CDR3 is CASSFHRQGSSPLHF. The CDR3 coding sequence is TGTGCCAGCAGTTTTCATCGACAGGGAAGTTCACCCCTCCACTTT.

The chain couples TRBV21-1 to TRBJ2-1; the table's D call of TRBD1 was not tested on the DNA. TRBV21-1 is annotated as a pseudogene. The CDR3 sequence is 16 residues long. CDR3: CASSNPGEPCDHEQFF. The DNA of the CDR3 is TGTGCCAGCAGCAATCCAGGGGAGCCCTGTGACCATGAGCAGTTCTTC.

This clone was observed a few times. V gene TRBV11-2 combines with J gene TRBJ1-5; no firm D call. Looked up from germline, CDR1 is SGHAT and CDR2 is FQNNGV. CDR3 length equals 14 residues. V shed 0 bases and J shed 11 bases, with 14 bases lying between them. This CDR3 reads CASSLDLSGRAQHF. The DNA of the CDR3 is TGTGCCAGCAGCTTAGATCTAAGCGGTCGTGCCCAGCATTTT.

This chain connects TRBV6-1 to TRBJ2-7; D is perhaps TRBD1 (6 bases). Germline assignment: CDR1 MNHNS and CDR2 SASEGT. The V end lost 6 bases, the J end lost 1 base, and 10 bases lay between the germline ends. CDR3 length: 13 amino acids. DNA of the CDR3: TGTGCCAGCAGCACCGGGACATCCTACGAGCAGTACTTC. Translated, it gives CASSTGTSYEQYF.

This clone showed up just once. This chain connects TRBV4-3 to TRBJ1-4, with D possibly being TRBD1 (5 bases). The length of the CDR3 is 14 residues. Germline CDR1 reads LGHNA; CDR2 reads YSLEER. The germline V and J ends were trimmed by 0 bases and 6 bases, with 8 bases remaining between them. CDR3 nucleotide sequence: TGCGCCAGCAGCCAAGATTTGACAGATGAAAAACTGTTTTTT. Translated, it gives CASSQDLTDEKLFF.

This clone was observed a handful of times. The V gene is TRBV4-1, the J gene TRBJ1-1, with a tentative D call TRBD1 (6 bases). Trimming pared 1 base from V and 1 base from J, leaving 13 bases between. Per germline, CDR1 MGHRA and CDR2 YSYEKL. This CDR3 is built from 16 residues. The CDR3 region is CASSQGPGEGNTEAFF. The CDR3 DNA reads as TGCGCCAGCAGCCAAGGACCAGGGGAGGGGAACACTGAAGCTTTCTTT.

V is TRBV28 and J is TRBJ1-1; 8 bases align to TRBD1. CDR1 and CDR2 (germline): MDHEN, SYDVKM. CDR3 size: 16 residues. V trimming: 5 bases; J trimming: 0 bases; junction bases outside the gene matches: 8. CDR3 DNA: TGTGCCAGCAGTGTCAGGGGGCGGAGTGTGAACACTGAAGCTTTCTTT. This gives the protein CASSVRGRSVNTEAFF.

The gene calls are TRBV5-1 and TRBJ2-7, with D perhaps matching TRBD2 (7 bases). The length of the CDR3 is 15 residues. V gave up 0 bases and J gave up 2 bases, with 12 bases separating them. Per the germline V gene, CDR1 is SGHRS and CDR2 is YFSETQ. CDR3 sequence: CASSLVGGQAYEQYF. For the CDR3, the DNA is TGCGCCAGCAGCTTGGTGGGGGGGCAGGCCTACGAGCAGTACTTC.

The chain is built from TRBV15 and TRBJ2-7; 9 bases align to TRBD2. The germline V gene has CDR1 LNHNV and CDR2 YYDKDF (reference sequence). The CDR3 runs to 14 residues. V lost 6 bases to trimming and J lost 6 bases; unmatched junction nucleotides: 9. CDR3 coding DNA: TGTGCCACCAGGGGTAGCGGGAGCGGACTCGAGCAGTACTTC. It codes for CATRGSGSGLEQYF.

The chain has TRBV5-1 and TRBJ1-1; 10 bases fit TRBD1. This CDR3 spans 15 amino acids. V shed 0 bases and J 5 bases; nucleotides not matched to a gene: 4. The germline V gene has CDR1 SGHRS and CDR2 YFSETQ. In DNA, the CDR3 is TGCGCCAGCAGCTTGGCGGGACAGGGGTCTACTGAAGCTTTCTTT. Encoded protein: CASSLAGQGSTEAFF.